This entry concerns a single TCR beta chain. The antigen is unknown. CDR1 and CDR2 from the germline V gene are SQVTM and ANQGSEA. The CDR3 has 12 residues. V was trimmed by 4 bases and J by 7 bases, leaving 10 bases between them. This entry comes from a study of CD8 T cells in ankylosing spondylitis. TCRdb ran MiXCR on the 5' RACE reads and lists one entry per CDR3 protein. The top ten clones hold about 6.5% of a sample with 240,000 or so distinct CDR3 sequences, approximately 9% of them seen once. Notes on the study in general: Reported data indicate significant enrichment of disease-linked clones within matched ankylosing spondylitis synovial fluid. CD8+ cells made up the disease-linked clones, which were relatively rare in peripheral blood. Roughly eight highly homologous variants made up a TCR beta motif that seemed to typify ankylosing spondylitis blood.

The chain links TRBV29-1 to TRBJ1-4; D gene ambiguous. Input material: blood, either unsorted or a sorted T cell fraction (not recorded which). The clonotype originates from a male donor with ankylosing spondylitis or in good health (not recorded which). The CDR3 reads CSVGRAGEKLFF. CDR3 DNA: TGCAGCGTTGGCCGGGCGGGTGAAAAACTGTTTTTT.